This TCR beta chain was sequenced in a study of blood T cell repertoires in COVID-19. Produced via immunoSEQ multiplex PCR; TCRdb's table is partial and in-frame only. The data contain some 170,000 clones, approximately 90% of them singletons. V lost 10 bases to trimming and J lost 6 bases; unmatched junction nucleotides: 10. Germline V lookup: CDR1 ENHRY, CDR2 SYGVKD. This CDR3 has 14 residues. The material sequenced was peripheral blood. The receptor's source is a woman between 45 and 65 years old with acute or convalescent COVID-19. The J gene is TRBJ2-1, the V gene TRBV10-3; 9 bases map to TRBD2. DNA for the CDR3: TGTGCCACCTCCGGGACTAGCCCCCCCAATGAGCAGTTCTTC. Amino acids: CATSGTSPPNEQFF.